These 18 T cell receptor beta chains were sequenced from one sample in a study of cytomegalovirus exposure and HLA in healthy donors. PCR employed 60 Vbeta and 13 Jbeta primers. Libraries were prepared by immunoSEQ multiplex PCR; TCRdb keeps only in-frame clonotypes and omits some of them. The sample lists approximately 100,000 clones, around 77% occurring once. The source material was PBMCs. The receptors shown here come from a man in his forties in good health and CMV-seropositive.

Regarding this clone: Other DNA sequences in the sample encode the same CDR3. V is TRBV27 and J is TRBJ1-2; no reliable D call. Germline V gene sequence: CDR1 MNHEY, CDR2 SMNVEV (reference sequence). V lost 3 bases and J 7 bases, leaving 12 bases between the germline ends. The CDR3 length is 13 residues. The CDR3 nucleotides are TGTGCCAGCAGTTTCCGGGAGAGAGGTGGCTACACCTTC. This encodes CASSFRERGGYTF.

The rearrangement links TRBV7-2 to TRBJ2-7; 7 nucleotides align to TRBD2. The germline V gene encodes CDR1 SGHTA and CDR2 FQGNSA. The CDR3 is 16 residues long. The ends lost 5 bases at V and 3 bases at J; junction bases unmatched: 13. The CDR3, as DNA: TGTGCCAGCAGCCTGAGGAAACCGGGACTATACTACGAGCAGTACTTC. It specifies CASSLRKPGLYYEQYF.

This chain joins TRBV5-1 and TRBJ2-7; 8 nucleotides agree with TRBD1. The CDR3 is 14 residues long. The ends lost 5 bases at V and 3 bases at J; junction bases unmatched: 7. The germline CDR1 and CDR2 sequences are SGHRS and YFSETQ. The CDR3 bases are TGCGCCAGCAGTGGTTCACAGGGGGTCTACGAGCAGTACTTC. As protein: CASSGSQGVYEQYF.

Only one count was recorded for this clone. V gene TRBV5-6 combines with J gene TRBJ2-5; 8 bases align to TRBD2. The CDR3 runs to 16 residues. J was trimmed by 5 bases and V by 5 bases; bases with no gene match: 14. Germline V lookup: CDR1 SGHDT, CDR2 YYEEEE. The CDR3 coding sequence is TGTGCCAGCAGACGGACCCCCGGGACTAGGATGGAGACCCAGTACTTC. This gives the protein CASRRTPGTRMETQYF.

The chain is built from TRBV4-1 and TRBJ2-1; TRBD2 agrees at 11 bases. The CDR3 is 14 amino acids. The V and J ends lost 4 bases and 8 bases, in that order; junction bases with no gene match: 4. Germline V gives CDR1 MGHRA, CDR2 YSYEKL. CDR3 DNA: TGCGCCAGCAGCCTAGCGGGGGGGCCAGATGAGCAGTTCTTC. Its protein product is CASSLAGGPDEQFF.

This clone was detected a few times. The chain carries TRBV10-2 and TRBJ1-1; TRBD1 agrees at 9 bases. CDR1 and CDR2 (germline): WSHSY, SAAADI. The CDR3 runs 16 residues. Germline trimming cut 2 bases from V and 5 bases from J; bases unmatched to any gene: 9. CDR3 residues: CASSETQGARTTEAFF. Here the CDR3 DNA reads TGCGCCAGCAGTGAGACACAGGGGGCGCGTACGACTGAAGCTTTCTTT.

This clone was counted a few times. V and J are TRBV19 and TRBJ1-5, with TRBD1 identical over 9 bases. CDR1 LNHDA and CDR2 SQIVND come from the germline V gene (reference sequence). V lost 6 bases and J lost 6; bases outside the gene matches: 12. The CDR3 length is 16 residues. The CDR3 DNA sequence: TGTGCCAGTAGGGGGGGACAGGGCTTCGGTGTTCAGCCCCAGCATTTT. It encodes CASRGGQGFGVQPQHF.

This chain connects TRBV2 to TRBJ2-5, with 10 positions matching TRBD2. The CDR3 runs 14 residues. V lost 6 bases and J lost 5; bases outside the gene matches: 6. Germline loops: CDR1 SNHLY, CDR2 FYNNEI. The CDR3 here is CASRESGGDETQYF. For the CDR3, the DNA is TGTGCCAGCAGGGAAAGCGGGGGGGACGAGACCCAGTACTTC.

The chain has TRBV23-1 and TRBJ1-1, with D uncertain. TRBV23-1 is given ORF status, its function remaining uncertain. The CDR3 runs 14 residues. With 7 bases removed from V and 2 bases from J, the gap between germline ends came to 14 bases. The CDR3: CASKFFNKNTEAFF. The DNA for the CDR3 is TGCGCCAGCAAATTTTTCAACAAAAACACTGAAGCTTTCTTT.

The CDR3 DNA sequence: TGTGCCAGCAGCTCCGGGCGGGGGGGATACACTGAAGCTTTCTTT. This encodes CASSSGRGGYTEAFF. The chain couples TRBV7-3 to TRBJ1-1, with D tentatively TRBD1 (5 bases). The CDR3 sequence is 15 residues long. Germline values: CDR1 SGHTA, CDR2 FQGTGA. Trimming removed 4 bases at V and 3 bases at J, with 15 bases between.

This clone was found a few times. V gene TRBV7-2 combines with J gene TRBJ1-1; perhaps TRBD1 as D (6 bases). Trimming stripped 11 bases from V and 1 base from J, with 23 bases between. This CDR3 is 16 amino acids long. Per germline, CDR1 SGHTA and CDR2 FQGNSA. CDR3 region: CAGGGAGARKNTEAFF. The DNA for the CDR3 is TGTGCCGGAGGGGGGGCAGGGGCCCGAAAGAACACTGAAGCTTTCTTT.

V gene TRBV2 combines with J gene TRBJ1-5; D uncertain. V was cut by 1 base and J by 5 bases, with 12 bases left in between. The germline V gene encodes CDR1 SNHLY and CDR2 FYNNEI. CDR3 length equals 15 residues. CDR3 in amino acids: CASSEVHAADQPQHF. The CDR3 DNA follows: TGTGCCAGCAGTGAAGTCCACGCGGCGGATCAGCCCCAGCATTTT.

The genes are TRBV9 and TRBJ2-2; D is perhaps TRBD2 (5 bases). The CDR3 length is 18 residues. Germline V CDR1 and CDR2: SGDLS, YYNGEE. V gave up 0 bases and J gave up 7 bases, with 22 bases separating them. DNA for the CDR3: TGTGCCAGCAGCGTAGGAGGGAGCCTTGGATGGGGTGACGGGGAGCTGTTTTTT. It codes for CASSVGGSLGWGDGELFF.

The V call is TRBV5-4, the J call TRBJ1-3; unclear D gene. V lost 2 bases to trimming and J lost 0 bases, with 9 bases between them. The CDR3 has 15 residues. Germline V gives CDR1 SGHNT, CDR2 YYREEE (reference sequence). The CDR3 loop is CASSFDSYSGNTIYF. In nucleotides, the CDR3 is TGTGCCAGCAGCTTTGACTCCTACTCTGGAAACACCATATATTTT.

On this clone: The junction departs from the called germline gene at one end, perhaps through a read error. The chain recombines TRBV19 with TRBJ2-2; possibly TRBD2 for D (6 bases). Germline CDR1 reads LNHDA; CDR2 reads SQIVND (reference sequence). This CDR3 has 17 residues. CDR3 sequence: CASSLEPWSGPGGELFF. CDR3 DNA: TGTGCCAGTAGTCTAGAGCCCTGGAGCGGGCCGGGCGGGGAGCTGTTTTTT.

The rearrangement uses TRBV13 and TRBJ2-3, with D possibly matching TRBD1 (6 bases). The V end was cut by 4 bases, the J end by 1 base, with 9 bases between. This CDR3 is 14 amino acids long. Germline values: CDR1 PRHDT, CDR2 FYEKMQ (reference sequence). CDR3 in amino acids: CASSSAGGTDTQYF. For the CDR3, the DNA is TGTGCCAGCAGCTCAGCAGGGGGCACAGATACGCAGTATTTT.

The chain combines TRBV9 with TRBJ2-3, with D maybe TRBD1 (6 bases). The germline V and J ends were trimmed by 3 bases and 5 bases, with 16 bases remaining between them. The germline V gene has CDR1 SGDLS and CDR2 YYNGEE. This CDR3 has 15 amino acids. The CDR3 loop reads CASSASQGSGDTQYF. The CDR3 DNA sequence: TGTGCCAGCAGCGCCTCTCAGGGGTCGGGAGATACGCAGTATTTT.

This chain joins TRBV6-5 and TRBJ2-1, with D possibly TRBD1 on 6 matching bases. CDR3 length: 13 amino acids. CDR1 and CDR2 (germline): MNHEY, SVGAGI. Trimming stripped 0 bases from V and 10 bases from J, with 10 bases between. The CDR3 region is CASSYSLGAEQFF. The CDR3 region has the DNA TGTGCCAGCAGTTACTCTCTGGGGGCCGAGCAGTTCTTC.